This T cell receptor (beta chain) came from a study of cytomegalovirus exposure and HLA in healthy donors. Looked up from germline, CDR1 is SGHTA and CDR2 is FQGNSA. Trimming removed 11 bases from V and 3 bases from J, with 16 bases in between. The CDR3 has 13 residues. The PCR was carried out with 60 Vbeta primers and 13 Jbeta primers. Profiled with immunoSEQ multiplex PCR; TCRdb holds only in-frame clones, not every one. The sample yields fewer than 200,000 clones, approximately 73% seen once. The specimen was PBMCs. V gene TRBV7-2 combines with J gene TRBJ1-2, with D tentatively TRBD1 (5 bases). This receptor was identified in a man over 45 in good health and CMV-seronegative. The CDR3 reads CAAKGWGDYGYTF. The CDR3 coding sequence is TGTGCCGCCAAGGGGTGGGGCGACTATGGCTACACCTTC.